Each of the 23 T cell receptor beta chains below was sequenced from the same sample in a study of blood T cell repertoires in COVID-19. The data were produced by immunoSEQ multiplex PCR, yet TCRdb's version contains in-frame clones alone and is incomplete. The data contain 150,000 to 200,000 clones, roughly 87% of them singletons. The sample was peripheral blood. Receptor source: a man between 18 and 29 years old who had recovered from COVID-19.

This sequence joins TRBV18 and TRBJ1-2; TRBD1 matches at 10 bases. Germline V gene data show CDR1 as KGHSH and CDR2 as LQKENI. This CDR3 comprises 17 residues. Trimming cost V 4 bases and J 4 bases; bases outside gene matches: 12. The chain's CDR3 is CASSLAGTGEYGYGYTF. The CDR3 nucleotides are TGTGCCAGCTCACTCGCCGGGACAGGGGAGTACGGCTATGGCTACACCTTC.

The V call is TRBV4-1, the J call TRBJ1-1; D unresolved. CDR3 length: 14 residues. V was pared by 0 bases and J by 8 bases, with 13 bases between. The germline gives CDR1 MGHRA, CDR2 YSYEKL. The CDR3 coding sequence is TGCGCCAGCAGCCAAGATGCGGGCCGAGGGGAAGCTTTCTTT. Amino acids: CASSQDAGRGEAFF.

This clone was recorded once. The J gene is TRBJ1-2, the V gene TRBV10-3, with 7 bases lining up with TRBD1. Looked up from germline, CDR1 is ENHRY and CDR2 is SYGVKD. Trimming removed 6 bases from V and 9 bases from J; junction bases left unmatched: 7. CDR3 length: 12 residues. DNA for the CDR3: TGTGCCATCAGGCAGGGGGAAAGAAGCTACACCTTC. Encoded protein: CAIRQGERSYTF.

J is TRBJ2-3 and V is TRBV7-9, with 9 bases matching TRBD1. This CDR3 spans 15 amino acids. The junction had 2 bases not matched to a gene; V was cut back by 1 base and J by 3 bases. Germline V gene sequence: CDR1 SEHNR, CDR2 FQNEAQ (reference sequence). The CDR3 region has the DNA TGTGCCAGCAGCTTAGGGGACAGGGATACAGATACGCAGTATTTT. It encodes CASSLGDRDTDTQYF.

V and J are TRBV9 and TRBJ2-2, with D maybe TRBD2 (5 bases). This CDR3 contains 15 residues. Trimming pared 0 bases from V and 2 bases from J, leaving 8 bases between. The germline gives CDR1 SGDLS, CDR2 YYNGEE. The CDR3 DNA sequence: TGTGCCAGCAGCGTAGGGGAGCGAAACACCGGGGAGCTGTTTTTT. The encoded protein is CASSVGERNTGELFF.

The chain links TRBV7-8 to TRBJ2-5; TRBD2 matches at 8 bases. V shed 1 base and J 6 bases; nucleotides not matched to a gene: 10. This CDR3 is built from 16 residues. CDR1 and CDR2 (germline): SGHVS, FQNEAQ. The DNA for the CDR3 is TGTGCCAGCAGCTTAGGGGGAACGGGAGGGCAGAAGACCCAGTACTTC. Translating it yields CASSLGGTGGQKTQYF.

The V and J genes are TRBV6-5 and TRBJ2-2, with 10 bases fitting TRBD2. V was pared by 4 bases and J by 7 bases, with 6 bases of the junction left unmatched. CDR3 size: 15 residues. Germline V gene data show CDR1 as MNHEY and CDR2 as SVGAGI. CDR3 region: CASSSWTSGNGELFF. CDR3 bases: TGTGCCAGCAGTTCCTGGACTAGCGGAAACGGGGAGCTGTTTTTT.

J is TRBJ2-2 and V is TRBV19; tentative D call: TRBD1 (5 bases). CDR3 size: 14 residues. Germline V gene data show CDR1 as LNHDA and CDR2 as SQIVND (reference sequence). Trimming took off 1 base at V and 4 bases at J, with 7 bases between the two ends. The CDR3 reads CASSIVGLTGELFF. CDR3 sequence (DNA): TGTGCCAGTAGTATAGTGGGGCTCACCGGGGAGCTGTTTTTT.

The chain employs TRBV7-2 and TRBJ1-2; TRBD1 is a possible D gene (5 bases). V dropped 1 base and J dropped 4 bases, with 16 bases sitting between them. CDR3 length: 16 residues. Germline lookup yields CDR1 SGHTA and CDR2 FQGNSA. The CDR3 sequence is CASSLGQGRGTYGYTF. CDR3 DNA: TGTGCCAGCAGCTTAGGGCAAGGTAGGGGTACCTATGGCTACACCTTC.

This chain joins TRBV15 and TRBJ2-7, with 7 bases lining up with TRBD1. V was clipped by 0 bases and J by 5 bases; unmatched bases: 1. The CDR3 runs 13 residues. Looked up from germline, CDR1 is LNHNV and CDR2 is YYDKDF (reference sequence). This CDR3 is CATSRDQGDEQYF. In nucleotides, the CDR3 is TGTGCCACCAGCAGAGATCAGGGGGACGAGCAGTACTTC.

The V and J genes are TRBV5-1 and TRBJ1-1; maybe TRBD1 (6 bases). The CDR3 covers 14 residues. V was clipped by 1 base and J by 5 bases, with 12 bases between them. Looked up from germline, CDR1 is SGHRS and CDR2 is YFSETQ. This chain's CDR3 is CASSLQGRGTEAFF. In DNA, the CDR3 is TGCGCCAGCAGCTTGCAGGGAAGGGGGACTGAAGCTTTCTTT.

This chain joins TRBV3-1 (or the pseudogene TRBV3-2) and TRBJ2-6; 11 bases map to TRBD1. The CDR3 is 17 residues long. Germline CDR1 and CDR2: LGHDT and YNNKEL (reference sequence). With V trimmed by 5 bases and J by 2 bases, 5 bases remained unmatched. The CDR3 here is CASSSGTGGTGANVLTF. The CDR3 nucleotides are TGTGCCAGCAGCTCCGGGACAGGGGGAACTGGGGCCAACGTCCTGACTTTC.

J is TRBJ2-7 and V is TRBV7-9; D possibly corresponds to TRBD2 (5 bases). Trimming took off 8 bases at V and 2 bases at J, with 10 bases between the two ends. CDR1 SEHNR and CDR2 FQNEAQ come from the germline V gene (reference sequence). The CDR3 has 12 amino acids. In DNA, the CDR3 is TGTGCCAGCGAGGACTTGGCCTACGAGCAGTACTTC. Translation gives CASEDLAYEQYF.

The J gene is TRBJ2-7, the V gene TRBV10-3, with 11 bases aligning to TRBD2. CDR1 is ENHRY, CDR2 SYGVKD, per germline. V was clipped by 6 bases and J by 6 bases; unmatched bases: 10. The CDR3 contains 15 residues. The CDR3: CAISETSGSLAEQYF. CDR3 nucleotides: TGTGCCATCAGCGAAACTAGCGGGAGCTTGGCCGAGCAGTACTTC.

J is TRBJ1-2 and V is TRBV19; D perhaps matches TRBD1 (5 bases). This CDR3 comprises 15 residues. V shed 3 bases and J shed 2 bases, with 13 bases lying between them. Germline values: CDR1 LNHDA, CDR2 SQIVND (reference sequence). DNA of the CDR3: TGTGCCAGTAGTATTTCTCGGCAGGGCAACTATGGCTACACCTTC. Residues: CASSISRQGNYGYTF.

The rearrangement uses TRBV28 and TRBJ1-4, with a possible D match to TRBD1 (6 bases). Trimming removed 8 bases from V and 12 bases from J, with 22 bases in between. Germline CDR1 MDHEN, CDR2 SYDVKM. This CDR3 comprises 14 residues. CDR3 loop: CASWVGANPGELFF. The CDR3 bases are TGTGCCAGCTGGGTGGGGGCTAACCCTGGGGAACTGTTTTTT.

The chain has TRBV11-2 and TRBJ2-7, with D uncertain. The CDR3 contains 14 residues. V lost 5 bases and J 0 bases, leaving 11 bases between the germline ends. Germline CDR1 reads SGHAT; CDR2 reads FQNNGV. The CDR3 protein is CASSPPKSSYEQYF. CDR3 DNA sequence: TGTGCCAGCAGCCCCCCAAAGAGCTCCTACGAGCAGTACTTC. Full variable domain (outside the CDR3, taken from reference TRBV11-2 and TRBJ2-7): EAGVAQSPRYKIIEKRQSVAFWCNPISGHATLYWYQQILGQGPKLLIQFQNNGVVDDSQLPKDRFSAERLKGVDSTLKIQPAKLEDSAVYLCASSPPKSSYEQYFGPGTRLTVT.

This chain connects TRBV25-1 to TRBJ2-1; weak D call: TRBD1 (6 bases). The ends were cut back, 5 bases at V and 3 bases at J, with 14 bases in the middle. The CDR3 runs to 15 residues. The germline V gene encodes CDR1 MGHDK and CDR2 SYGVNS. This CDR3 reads CASSHSQGVYNEQFF. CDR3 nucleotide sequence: TGTGCCAGCAGTCATTCACAGGGCGTCTACAATGAGCAGTTCTTC.

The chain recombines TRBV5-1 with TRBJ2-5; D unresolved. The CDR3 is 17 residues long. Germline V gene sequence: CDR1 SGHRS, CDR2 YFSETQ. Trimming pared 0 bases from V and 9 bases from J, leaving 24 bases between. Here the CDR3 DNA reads TGCGCCAGCAGCTTGGCCGAGGTTCGGAATCCCTCCTTTGCCCAGTACTTC. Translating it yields CASSLAEVRNPSFAQYF.

CDR3 sequence (DNA): TGTGCCAGCAGCTTAGCGTATCGGGGTGGACCCGTCGGCAATGAGCAGTTCTTC. The encoded protein is CASSLAYRGGPVGNEQFF. This chain links TRBV7-9 with TRBJ2-1; the D gene is possibly TRBD2 (5 bases). Trimming cost V 0 bases and J 6 bases, with 21 bases left between them. CDR3 length: 18 amino acids. Germline assignment: CDR1 SEHNR and CDR2 FQNEAQ (reference sequence).

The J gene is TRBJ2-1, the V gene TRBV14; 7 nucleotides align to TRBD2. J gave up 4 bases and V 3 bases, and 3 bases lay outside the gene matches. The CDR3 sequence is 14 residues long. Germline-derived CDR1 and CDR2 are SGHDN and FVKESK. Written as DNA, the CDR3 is TGTGCCAGCAGCCAGCCGGGACTATACAATGAGCAGTTCTTC. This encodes CASSQPGLYNEQFF.

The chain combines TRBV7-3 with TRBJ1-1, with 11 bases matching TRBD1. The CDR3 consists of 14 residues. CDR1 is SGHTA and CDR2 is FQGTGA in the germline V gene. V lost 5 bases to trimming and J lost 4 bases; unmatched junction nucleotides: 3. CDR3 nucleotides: TGTGCCAGCAGCCATGGGACAGGGGGCACTGAAGCTTTCTTT. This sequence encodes CASSHGTGGTEAFF.

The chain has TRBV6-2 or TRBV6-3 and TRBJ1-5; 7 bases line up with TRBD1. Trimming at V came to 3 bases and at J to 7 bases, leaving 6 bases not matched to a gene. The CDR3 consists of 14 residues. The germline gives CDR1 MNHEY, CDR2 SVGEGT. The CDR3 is CASSYEGARQPQHF. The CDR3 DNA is TGTGCCAGCAGTTATGAGGGGGCCCGGCAGCCCCAGCATTTT.